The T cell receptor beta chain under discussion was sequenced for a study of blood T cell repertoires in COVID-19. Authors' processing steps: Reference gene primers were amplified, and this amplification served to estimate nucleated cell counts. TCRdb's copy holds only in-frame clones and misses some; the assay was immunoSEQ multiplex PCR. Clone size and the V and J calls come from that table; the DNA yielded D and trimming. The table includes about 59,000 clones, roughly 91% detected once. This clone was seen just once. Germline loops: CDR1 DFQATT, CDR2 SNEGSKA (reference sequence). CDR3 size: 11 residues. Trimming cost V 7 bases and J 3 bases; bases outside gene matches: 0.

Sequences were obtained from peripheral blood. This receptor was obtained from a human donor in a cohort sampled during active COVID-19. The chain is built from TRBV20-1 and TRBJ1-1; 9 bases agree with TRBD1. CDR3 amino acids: CSGQGDTEAFF. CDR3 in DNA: TGCAGTGGACAGGGGGACACTGAAGCTTTCTTT.